This note documents a single TCR beta chain sequence. Its antigen remains undetermined. No base quality values were provided; no much bigger clone lies one nucleotide off. The donors belonged to the validation cohort of approximately 130 subjects, which was separate from the approximately 660-subject first cohort. The germline V gene encodes CDR1 WNHNN and CDR2 SYGVQD (reference sequence). The CDR3 runs 17 residues from the cysteine to the phenylalanine. Only the CDR3 DNA stays, 51 bases, in frame from base 1. For this chain, trimming is 9 bases at the V end and 0 bases at the J end, and the number of junction bases without a gene match is 14. The library was obtained by the immunoSEQ multiplex PCR assay. The paper's data handling went like this. A statistical classification framework was built to diagnose cytomegalovirus status from the catalog of TCR beta chain sequences. The source is immuneACCESS, and TCRdb retained only in-frame sequences with V and J called. Part of the clones is not carried over; for the studies checked, unresolved V genes explain less than half of this, and the remainder is unexplained. That table furnishes V, J and clone size, whereas the DNA furnished D and trimming. Across this sample there are more than 95,000 clones, with around 94% seen only once. The top ten clones comprise 1% to 1.5% of the sample.

This entry is derived from a study of cytomegalovirus exposure and HLA in healthy donors (dated 2017 in TCRdb). Context from the whole study: A later analysis indicated that the 100 to 150 validation repertoires were generated on the platform also employed for the 700 or so repertoires of the first cohort. The aim of the study was to test whether cataloging public T cell receptors could identify signatures of past pathogen exposure. Along with the roughly 700-subject first cohort, a separate validation cohort of roughly 110 different subjects was used. The study combined high-throughput TCR immunosequencing, statistical association of individual TCRs with disease status, and machine learning to predict cytomegalovirus infection status. The paper's findings and limits, for the study overall: Cytomegalovirus status was reported to be diagnosed by the classifier with high specificity and sensitivity in both the original and validation cohorts. The validation cohort had no HLA typing available for a later analysis, so co-occurrence within that cohort was assessed over all 120 or so repertoires. In vitro tests confirmed that three of the cytomegalovirus-associated TCR beta chains recognize cytomegalovirus antigens. The authors suggested that the approach could potentially be generalized to other disease states and immunological phenotypes. Of the cluster scores, roughly 95% were above 0 in a later analysis, which found that TCRs clustered in the first cohort also tended to co-occur in the 120 or so validation repertoires. In the study, some 180 TCR beta chains were listed as associated with cytomegalovirus. While some public TCRs were present in many individuals, most TCR sequences turned up only very rarely across donors.

The origin of this receptor is a woman aged 18-29 years in good health and CMV-seronegative. Sample: PBMCs. The sequence is built from TRBV10-1 and TRBJ1-3; TRBD1 fits 7 bases in the junction. Read as DNA, the sequence is TGCGCCAGGGCAAACCAAGGGGGCATCAACTCTGGAAACACCATATATTTT. This gives the protein CARANQGGINSGNTIYF.